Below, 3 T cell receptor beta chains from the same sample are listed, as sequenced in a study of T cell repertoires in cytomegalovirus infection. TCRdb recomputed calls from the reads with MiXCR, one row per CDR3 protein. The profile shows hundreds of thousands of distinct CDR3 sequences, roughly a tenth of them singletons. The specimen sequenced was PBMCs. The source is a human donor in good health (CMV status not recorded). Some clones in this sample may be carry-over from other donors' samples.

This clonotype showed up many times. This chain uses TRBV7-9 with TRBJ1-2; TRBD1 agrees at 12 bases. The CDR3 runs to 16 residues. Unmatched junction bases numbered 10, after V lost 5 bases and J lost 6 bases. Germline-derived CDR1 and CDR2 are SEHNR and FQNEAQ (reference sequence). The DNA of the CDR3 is TGTGCCAGCAGCCCGAGTGGGACAGGGGGCGCAGATGGCTACACCTTC. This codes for CASSPSGTGGADGYTF. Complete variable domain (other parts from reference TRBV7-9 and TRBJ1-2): DTGVSQNPRHKITKRGQNVTFRCDPISEHNRLYWYRQTLGQGPEFLTYFQNEAQLEKSRLLSDRFSAERPKGSFSTLEIQRTEQGDSAMYLCASSPSGTGGADGYTFGSGTRLTVV.

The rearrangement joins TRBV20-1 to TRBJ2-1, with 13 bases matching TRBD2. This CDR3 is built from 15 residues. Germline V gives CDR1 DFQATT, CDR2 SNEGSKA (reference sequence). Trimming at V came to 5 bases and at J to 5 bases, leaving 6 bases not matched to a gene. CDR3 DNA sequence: TGCAGTGCTGAGACTAGCGGGGGGACAGACAATGAGCAGTTCTTC. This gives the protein CSAETSGGTDNEQFF.

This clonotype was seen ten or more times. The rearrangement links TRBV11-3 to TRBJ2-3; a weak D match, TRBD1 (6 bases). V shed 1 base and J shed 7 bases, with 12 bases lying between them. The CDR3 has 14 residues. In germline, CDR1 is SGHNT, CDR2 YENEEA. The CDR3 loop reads CASSLARGSNTQYF. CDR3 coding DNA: TGTGCCAGCAGCTTAGCCAGGGGATCAAATACGCAGTATTTT.